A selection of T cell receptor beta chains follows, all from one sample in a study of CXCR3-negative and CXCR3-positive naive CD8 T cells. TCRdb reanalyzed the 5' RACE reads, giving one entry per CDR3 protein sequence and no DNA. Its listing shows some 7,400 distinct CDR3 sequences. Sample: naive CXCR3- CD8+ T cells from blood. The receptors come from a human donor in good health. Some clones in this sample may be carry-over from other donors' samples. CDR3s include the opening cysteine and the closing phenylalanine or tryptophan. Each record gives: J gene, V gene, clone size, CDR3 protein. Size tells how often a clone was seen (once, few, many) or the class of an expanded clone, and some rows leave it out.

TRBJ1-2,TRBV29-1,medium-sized,CSVEYELYGYTF
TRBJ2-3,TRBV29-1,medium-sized,CSALESDTQYF
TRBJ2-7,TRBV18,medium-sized,CASSPGQGYYEQYF
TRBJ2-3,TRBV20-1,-,CSAPPLAGGGSQYF
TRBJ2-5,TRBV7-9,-,CASSLAGDQETQYF
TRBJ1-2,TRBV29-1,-,CSVEDRVGGTYGYTF
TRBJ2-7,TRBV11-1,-,CASSRTGRTSYEQYF
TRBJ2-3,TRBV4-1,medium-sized,CASSQGIRQGIDTQYF
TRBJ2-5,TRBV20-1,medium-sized,CSARAFRTGQETQYF
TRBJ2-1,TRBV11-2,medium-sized,CASSPGRGAYNEQFF
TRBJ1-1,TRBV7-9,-,CASTLRTEAFF
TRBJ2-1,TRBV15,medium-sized,CATGGTPSSNNEQFF
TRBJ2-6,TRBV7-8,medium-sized,CASSQALAVASGANVLTF
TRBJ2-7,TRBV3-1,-,CASSPGLNDAYEQYF
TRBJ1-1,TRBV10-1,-,CASSESRGSPEAFF
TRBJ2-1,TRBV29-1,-,CSVELAASPNEQFF
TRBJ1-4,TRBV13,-,CASSGSVGKLFF
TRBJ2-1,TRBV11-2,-,CASSLIGEQFF
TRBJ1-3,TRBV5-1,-,CASSRDPGGGNTIYF
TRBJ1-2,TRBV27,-,CASSLSWGYKDGYTF
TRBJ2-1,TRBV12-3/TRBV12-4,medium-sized,CASSPWDGEQFF
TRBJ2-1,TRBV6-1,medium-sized,CATHRREGHRGNEQFF
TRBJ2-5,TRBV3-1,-,CASSQDAPQKTQYF
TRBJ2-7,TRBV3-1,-,CASSQRDSQSYEQYF
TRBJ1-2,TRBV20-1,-,CSARDWDRGMNYGYTF
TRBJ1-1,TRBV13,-,CASSPELNTEAFF
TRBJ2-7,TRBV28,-,CASSLPVLASEQYF
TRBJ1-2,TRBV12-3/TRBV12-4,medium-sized,CASSLEFNYGYTF
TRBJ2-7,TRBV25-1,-,CASSGDTTSYEQYF
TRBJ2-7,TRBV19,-,CASSITTSGSSYEQYF
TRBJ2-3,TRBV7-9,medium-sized,CASSQGTDTQYF
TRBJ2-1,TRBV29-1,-,CSGRTSGGSREQFF
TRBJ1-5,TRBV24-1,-,CATSQGMSNQPQHF
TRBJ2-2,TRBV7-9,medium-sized,CASPGRANTGELFF
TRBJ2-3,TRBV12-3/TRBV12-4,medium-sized,CASRLGTSTDTQYF
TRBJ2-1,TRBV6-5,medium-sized,CASSPGLAGDNEQFF